A single sample is the source of the 14 T cell receptor beta chains below, sequenced in a study of CXCR3-negative and CXCR3-positive naive CD8 T cells. Study-wide results and caveats: A higher hydrophobicity marked the TRB CDR3s of CXCR3-positive naive cells versus CXCR3-negative naive cells.

Via 5' RACE with UMI labels, TRB cDNA libraries were prepared. TCRdb re-called the 5' RACE reads; one entry per CDR3 protein, DNA not given. The repertoire table contains about 150,000 distinct CDR3 sequences. The antigens for these receptors are not known. Source material: naive CXCR3+ CD8+ T cells from blood. Noted subset: CD45RO-CCR7+CD27+CD95- naive CD8+ T cells expressing CXCR3 (TNR3+). These receptors were collected from a human donor in good health. Some clones in this sample may be carry-over from other donors' samples.

The V gene is TRBV5-5, the J gene TRBJ2-7; lacking DNA, the TRBD1 call made by TCRdb goes unchecked. CDR3 size: 15 residues. Germline CDR1 is SGHKS and CDR2 is YYEKEE (reference sequence). The CDR3 sequence is CASSAARTGDNEQYF.

The rearrangement links TRBV12-3 or TRBV12-4 to TRBJ2-4. The CDR3 extends over 12 amino acids. The CDR3 loop is CASSDPRNIQYF.

CDR3 sequence reads: CTSSPELRQNTGELFF. This chain connects TRBV18 to TRBJ2-2. The CDR3 loop spans 16 amino acids. CDR1 is KGHSH, CDR2 LQKENI, per germline.

The chain recombines TRBV4-3 with TRBJ2-1; absent DNA, TCRdb's TRBD1 call cannot be checked. There are 13 residues in the CDR3. Germline lookup yields CDR1 LGHNA and CDR2 YSLEER. CDR3 amino acids: CASSQAEGNEQFF.

The chain uses TRBV29-1 and TRBJ2-1; checking the TCRdb D call of TRBD1 is not possible without DNA. Germline values: CDR1 SQVTM, CDR2 ANQGSEA. This CDR3 region has 16 residues. CDR3 in amino acids: CSVEGSGGRSYNEQFF.

The rearrangement uses TRBV6-2 or TRBV6-3 and TRBJ2-3; TCRdb gives TRBD1 as the D gene, but with no DNA this cannot be confirmed. Germline lookup yields CDR1 MNHEY and CDR2 SVGEGT. The CDR3 is 14 residues long. CDR3 sequence: CASSRGLATDTQYF.

The V call is TRBV3-1, the J call TRBJ2-7; the TCRdb D gene call, TRBD1, has no DNA to confirm it. In germline, CDR1 is LGHDT, CDR2 YNNKEL (reference sequence). CDR3 length: 14 amino acids. This chain's CDR3 is CASSRDSNPYEQYF.

This sequence joins TRBV6-5 and TRBJ2-1; with no DNA, the TCRdb D assignment of TRBD1 cannot be verified. CDR3 length: 12 amino acids. Looked up from germline, CDR1 is MNHEY and CDR2 is SVGAGI. CDR3 loop: CASSPGRDEQFF.

The V gene is TRBV20-1, the J gene TRBJ2-1; the D call from TCRdb, TRBD1, cannot be confirmed without DNA. This CDR3 has 11 amino acids. The germline CDR1 and CDR2 sequences are DFQATT and SNEGSKA (reference sequence). The CDR3 is CSAPQGNEQFF.

The rearrangement joins TRBV5-1 to TRBJ2-7. From germline, CDR1 is SGHRS and CDR2 YFSETQ. The length of the CDR3 is 13 residues. CDR3 protein: CASSWGASYEQYF. Based on the CDR3 plus reference TRBV5-1 and TRBJ2-7, the full variable domain is KAGVTQTPRYLIKTRGQQVTLSCSPISGHRSVSWYQQTPGQGLQFLFEYFSETQRNKGNFPGRFSGRQFSNSRSEMNVSTLELGDSALYLCASSWGASYEQYFGPGTRLTVT.

V usage is TRBV7-3 and J usage is TRBJ2-1; checking the TCRdb D call of TRBD1 is not possible without DNA. CDR3 length: 15 residues. The germline V gene has CDR1 SGHTA and CDR2 FQGTGA. The CDR3 sequence is CASSFQGGRYNEQFF. Full variable domain (remainder filled in from reference TRBV7-3 and TRBJ2-1): GAGVSQTPSNKVTEKGKYVELRCDPISGHTALYWYRQSLGQGPEFLIYFQGTGAADDSGLPNDRFFAVRPEGSVSTLKIQRTERGDSAVYLCASSFQGGRYNEQFFGPGTRLTVL.

J is TRBJ2-6 and V is TRBV4-1; with no DNA, the TCRdb D assignment of TRBD1 cannot be verified. This CDR3 spans 18 amino acids. Germline values: CDR1 MGHRA, CDR2 YSYEKL. The CDR3 region is CASSPGQHRLSGANVLTF.

The CDR3 protein is CASSSGTSGGNEQYF. This sequence joins TRBV11-2 and TRBJ2-7; lacking DNA, the TRBD2 call made by TCRdb goes unchecked. CDR3 length: 15 residues. Looked up from germline, CDR1 is SGHAT and CDR2 is FQNNGV.

The CDR3: CSARVTGDSTIYF. The chain combines TRBV20-1 with TRBJ1-3; TCRdb selects TRBD1, and the lack of DNA leaves this call unchecked. The CDR3 has 13 residues. CDR1 and CDR2 (germline): DFQATT, SNEGSKA (reference sequence).